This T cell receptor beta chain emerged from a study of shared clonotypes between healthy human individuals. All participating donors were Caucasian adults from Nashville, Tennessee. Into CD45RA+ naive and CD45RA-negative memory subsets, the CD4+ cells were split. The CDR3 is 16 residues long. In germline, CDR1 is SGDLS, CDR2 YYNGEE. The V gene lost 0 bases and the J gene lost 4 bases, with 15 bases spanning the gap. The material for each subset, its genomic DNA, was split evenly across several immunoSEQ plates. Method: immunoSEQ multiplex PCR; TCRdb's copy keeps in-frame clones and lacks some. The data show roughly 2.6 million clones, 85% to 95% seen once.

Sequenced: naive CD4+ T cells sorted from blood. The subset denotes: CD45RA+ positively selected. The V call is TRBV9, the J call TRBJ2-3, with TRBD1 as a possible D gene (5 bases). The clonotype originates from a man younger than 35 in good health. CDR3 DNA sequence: TGTGCCAGCAGCGTAGTCTCAGGGTTGGGGTCAGATACGCAGTATTTT. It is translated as CASSVVSGLGSDTQYF.